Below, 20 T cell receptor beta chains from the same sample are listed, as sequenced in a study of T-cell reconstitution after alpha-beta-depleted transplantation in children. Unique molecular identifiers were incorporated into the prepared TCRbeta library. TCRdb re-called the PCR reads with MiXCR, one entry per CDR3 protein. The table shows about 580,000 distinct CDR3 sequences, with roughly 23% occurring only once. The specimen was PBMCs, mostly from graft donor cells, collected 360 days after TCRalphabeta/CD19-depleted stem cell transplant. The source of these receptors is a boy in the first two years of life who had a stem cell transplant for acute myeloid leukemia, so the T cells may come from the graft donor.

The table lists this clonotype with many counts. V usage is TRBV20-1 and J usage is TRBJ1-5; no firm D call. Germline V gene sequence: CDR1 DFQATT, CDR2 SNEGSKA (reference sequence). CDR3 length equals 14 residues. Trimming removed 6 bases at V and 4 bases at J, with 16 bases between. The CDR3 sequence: CSAQKSLANQPQHF. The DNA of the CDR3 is TGCAGTGCGCAGAAGTCTCTAGCAAATCAGCCCCAGCATTTT.

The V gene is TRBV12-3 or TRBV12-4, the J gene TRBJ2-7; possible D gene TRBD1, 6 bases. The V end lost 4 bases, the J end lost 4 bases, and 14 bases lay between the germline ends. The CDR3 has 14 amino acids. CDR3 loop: CASSSMDSFYEQYF. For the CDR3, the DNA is TGTGCCAGCAGTTCAATGGACAGTTTTTACGAGCAGTACTTC.

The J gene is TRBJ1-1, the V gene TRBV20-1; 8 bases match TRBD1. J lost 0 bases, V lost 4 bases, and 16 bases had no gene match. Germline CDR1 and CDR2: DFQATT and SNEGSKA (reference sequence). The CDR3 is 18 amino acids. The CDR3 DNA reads TGCAGTGCTACAGAATACTCAGGGGGCGGATGGATGAACACTGAAGCTTTCTTT. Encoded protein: CSATEYSGGGWMNTEAFF.

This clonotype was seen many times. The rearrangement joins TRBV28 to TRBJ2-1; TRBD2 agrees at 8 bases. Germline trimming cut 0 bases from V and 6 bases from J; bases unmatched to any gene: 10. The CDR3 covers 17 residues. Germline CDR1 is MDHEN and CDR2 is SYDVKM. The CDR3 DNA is TGTGCCAGCAGTTTATGGGGACTAGAGGCACCGACCAATGAGCAGTTCTTC. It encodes CASSLWGLEAPTNEQFF.

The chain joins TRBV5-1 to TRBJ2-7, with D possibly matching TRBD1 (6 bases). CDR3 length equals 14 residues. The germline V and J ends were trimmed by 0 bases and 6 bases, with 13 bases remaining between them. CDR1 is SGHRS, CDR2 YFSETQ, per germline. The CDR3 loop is CASSLVGGFSEQYV. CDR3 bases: TGCGCCAGCAGCTTGGTAGGGGGTTTCTCCGAGCAGTACGTC.

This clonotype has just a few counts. The CDR3 sequence is CASSLDRGPVGEQYF. CDR3 sequence (DNA): TGTGCCAGCAGCTTAGACAGGGGGCCGGTAGGCGAGCAGTACTTC. The chain is built from TRBV7-2 and TRBJ2-7; 9 bases match TRBD1. The CDR3 sequence is 15 residues long. Unmatched junction bases numbered 7, after V lost 1 base and J lost 6 bases. Germline assignment: CDR1 SGHTA and CDR2 FQGNSA. Filled out from reference TRBV7-2 and TRBJ2-7, the complete variable domain reads GAGVSQSPSNKVTEKGKDVELRCDPISGHTALYWYRQSLGQGLEFLIYFQGNSAPDKSGLPSDRFSAERTGGSVSTLTIQRTQQEDSAVYLCASSLDRGPVGEQYFGPGTRLTVT.

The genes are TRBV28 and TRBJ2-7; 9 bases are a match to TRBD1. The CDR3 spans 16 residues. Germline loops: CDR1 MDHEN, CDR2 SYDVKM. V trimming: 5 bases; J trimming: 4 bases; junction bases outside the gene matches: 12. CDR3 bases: TGTGCCAGCAGTGACCCCGGGACAGGGCCCTTATACGAGCAGTACGTC. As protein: CASSDPGTGPLYEQYV.

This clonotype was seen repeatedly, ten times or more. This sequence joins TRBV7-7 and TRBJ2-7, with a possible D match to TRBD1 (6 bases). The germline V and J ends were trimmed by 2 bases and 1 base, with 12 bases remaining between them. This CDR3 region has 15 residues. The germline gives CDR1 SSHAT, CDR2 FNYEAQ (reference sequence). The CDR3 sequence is CASSLLTGKSYEQYF. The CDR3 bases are TGTGCCAGCAGCTTATTAACAGGGAAGTCCTACGAGCAGTACTTC.

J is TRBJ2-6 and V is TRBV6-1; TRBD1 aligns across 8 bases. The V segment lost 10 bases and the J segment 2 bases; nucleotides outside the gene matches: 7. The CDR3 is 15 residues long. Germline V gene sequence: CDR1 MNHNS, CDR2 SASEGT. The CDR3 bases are TGTGCCACAGTATTACAGGGGGCTGGGGCCAACGTCCTGACTTTC. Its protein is CATVLQGAGANVLTF.

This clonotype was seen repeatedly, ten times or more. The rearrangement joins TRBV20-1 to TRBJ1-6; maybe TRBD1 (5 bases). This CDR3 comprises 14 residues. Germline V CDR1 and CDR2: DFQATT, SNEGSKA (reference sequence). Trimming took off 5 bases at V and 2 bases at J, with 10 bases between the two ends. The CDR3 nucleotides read TGCAGTGCTCTTAGGGGCGCCTATAATTCACCCCTCCACTTT. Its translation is CSALRGAYNSPLHF.

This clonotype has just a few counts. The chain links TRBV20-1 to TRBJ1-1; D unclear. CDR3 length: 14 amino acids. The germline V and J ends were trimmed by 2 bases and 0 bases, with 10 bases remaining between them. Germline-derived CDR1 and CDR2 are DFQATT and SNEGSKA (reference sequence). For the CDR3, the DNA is TGCAGTGCTAGAAAAAAATGGCTGAACACTGAAGCTTTCTTT. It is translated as CSARKKWLNTEAFF.

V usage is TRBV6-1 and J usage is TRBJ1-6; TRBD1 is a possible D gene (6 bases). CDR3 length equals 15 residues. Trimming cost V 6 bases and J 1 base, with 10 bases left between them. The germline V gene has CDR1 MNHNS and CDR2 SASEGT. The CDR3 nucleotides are TGTGCCAGCAGGACACAGGGTTCCTATAATTCACCCCTCCACTTT. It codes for CASRTQGSYNSPLHF.

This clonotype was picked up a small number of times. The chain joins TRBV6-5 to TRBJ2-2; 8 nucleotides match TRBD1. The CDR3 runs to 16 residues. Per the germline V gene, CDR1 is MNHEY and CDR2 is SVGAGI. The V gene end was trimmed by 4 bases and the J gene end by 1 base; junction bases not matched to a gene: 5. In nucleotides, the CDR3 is TGTGCCAGCAGTTCATCCGGGACAGGGAACACCGGGGAGCTGTTTTTT. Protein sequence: CASSSSGTGNTGELFF.

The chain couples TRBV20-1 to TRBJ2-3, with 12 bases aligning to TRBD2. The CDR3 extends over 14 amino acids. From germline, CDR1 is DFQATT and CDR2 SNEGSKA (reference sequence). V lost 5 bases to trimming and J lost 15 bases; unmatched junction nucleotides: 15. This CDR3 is CSAPGTSGPPWQYF. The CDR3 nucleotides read TGCAGTGCTCCGGGGACTAGCGGGCCCCCCTGGCAATATTTT.

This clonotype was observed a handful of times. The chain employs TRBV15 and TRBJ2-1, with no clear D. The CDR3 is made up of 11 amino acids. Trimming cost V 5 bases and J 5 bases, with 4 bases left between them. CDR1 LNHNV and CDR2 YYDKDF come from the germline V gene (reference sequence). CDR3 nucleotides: TGTGCCACCAGCGGAAACAATGAGCAGTTCTTC. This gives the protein CATSGNNEQFF. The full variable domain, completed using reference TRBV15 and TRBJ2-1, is DAMVIQNPRYQVTQFGKPVTLSCSQTLNHNVMYWYQQKSSQAPKLLFHYYDKDFNNEADTPDNFQSRRPNTSFCFLDIRSPGLGDTAMYLCATSGNNEQFFGPGTRLTVL.

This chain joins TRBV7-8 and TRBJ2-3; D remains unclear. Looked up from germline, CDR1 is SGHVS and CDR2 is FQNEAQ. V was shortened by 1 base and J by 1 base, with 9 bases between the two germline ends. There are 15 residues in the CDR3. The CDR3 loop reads CASSLVPFGTDTQYF. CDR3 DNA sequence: TGTGCCAGCAGCTTAGTGCCGTTTGGCACAGATACGCAGTATTTT.

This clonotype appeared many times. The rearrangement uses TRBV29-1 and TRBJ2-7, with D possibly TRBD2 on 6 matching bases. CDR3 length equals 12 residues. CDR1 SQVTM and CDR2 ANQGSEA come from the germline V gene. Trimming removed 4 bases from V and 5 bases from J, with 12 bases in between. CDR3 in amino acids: CSVVRGFHEQYF. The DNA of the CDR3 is TGCAGCGTTGTTCGGGGGTTCCACGAGCAGTACTTC.

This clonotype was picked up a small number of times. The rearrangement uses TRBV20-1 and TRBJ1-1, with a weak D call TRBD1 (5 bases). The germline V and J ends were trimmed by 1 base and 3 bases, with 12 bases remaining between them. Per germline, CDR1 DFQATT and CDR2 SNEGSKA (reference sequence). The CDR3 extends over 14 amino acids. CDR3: CSARVSGRDTEAFF. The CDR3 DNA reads TGCAGTGCTAGAGTATCAGGGCGGGACACTGAAGCTTTCTTT.

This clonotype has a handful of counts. CDR3 sequence (DNA): TGCAGTGCTACTGACAGGGCTCTGGAGACCCAGTACTTC. This translates into CSATDRALETQYF. The V gene is TRBV20-1, the J gene TRBJ2-5; the match to TRBD1 covers 7 bases. The V gene end was trimmed by 4 bases and the J gene end by 5 bases; junction bases not matched to a gene: 7. The CDR3 has 13 amino acids. Germline CDR1 reads DFQATT; CDR2 reads SNEGSKA (reference sequence).

CDR3: CASSKGGTHTDTQYF. The CDR3 DNA reads TGTGCCAGCAGCAAAGGGGGGACACACACAGATACGCAGTATTTT. The V gene is TRBV21-1, the J gene TRBJ2-3; the listed D gene, TRBD1, was not tested against the DNA. TRBV21-1 is designated a pseudogene. The CDR3 contains 15 residues.